These T cell receptor beta chains were read from a single sample in a study of blood T cell repertoires in COVID-19. Sequencing used immunoSEQ multiplex PCR; TCRdb keeps in-frame clones, though not all of them. This table has approximately 260,000 clones, approximately 90% appearing once. The sequencing sample was made of PBMCs or T cells enriched from blood (not recorded which). These receptors came from a woman in her late teens or twenties who had recovered from COVID-19. The CDR3 runs from the conserved cysteine through the conserved F or W. Each record gives: J gene, V gene, clone size, D gene, CDR3 protein, CDR3 DNA. D genes are given only for firm matches. Some rows have no size entry. The others give once, few or many, or a class for an expanded clone.

j_call: TRBJ2-5
v_call: TRBV27
clone_size: .
d_call: .
cdr3_aa: CASSFVWGRGETQYF
cdr3_nt: TGTGCCAGCAGTTTCGTATGGGGTCGGGGAGAGACCCAGTACTTC

j_call: TRBJ1-1
v_call: TRBV27
clone_size: .
d_call: .
cdr3_aa: CASSPIGQLNTEAFF
cdr3_nt: TGTGCCAGCAGTCCGATCGGACAGCTGAACACTGAAGCTTTCTTT

j_call: TRBJ2-1
v_call: TRBV28
clone_size: .
d_call: TRBD2
cdr3_aa: CASSFLGAGGAEQFF
cdr3_nt: TGTGCCAGCAGTTTTCTTGGGGCGGGAGGGGCTGAGCAGTTCTTC

j_call: TRBJ2-3
v_call: TRBV11-1
clone_size: .
d_call: .
cdr3_aa: CASSTRRGEADTQYF
cdr3_nt: TGTGCCAGCAGCACCCGTCGGGGAGAGGCAGATACGCAGTATTTT

j_call: TRBJ2-3
v_call: TRBV28
clone_size: once
d_call: .
cdr3_aa: CASSLAGFDTDTQYF
cdr3_nt: TGTGCCAGCAGTTTAGCAGGGTTCGACACAGATACGCAGTATTTT

j_call: TRBJ2-3
v_call: TRBV6-7
clone_size: .
d_call: TRBD2
cdr3_aa: CASIKADLAGCTDTQYF
cdr3_nt: TGTGCCAGCATTAAGGCCGACTTAGCGGGGTGCACAGATACGCAGTATTTT

j_call: TRBJ1-4
v_call: TRBV2
clone_size: .
d_call: .
cdr3_aa: CASNRGVQEKLFF
cdr3_nt: TGTGCCAGCAACCGGGGGGTGCAAGAAAAACTGTTTTTT

j_call: TRBJ1-2
v_call: TRBV14
clone_size: .
d_call: TRBD1
cdr3_aa: CASSQEGRGDYGYTF
cdr3_nt: TGTGCCAGCAGCCAAGAGGGCAGGGGGGACTATGGCTACACCTTC

j_call: TRBJ1-4
v_call: TRBV20-1
clone_size: .
d_call: .
cdr3_aa: CSASTTDPEKLFF
cdr3_nt: TGCAGTGCTAGTACAACAGACCCTGAAAAACTGTTTTTT

j_call: TRBJ2-6
v_call: TRBV2
clone_size: .
d_call: .
cdr3_aa: CASTEQGPGANVLTF
cdr3_nt: TGTGCCAGCACCGAACAGGGACCTGGGGCCAACGTCCTGACTTTC

j_call: TRBJ2-3
v_call: TRBV6-5
clone_size: .
d_call: TRBD2
cdr3_aa: CASTIGRGDTQYF
cdr3_nt: TGTGCCAGCACTATCGGGCGGGGGGATACGCAGTATTTT

j_call: TRBJ2-7
v_call: TRBV28
clone_size: .
d_call: .
cdr3_aa: CASSLRGRMVYEQYF
cdr3_nt: TGTGCCAGCAGTTTGCGTGGGAGGATGGTCTACGAGCAGTACTTC

j_call: TRBJ2-7
v_call: TRBV6-5
clone_size: .
d_call: TRBD1
cdr3_aa: CASSFLTGPYEQYF
cdr3_nt: TGTGCCAGCAGTTTCCTGACAGGGCCCTACGAGCAGTACTTC

j_call: TRBJ1-4
v_call: TRBV27
clone_size: once
d_call: .
cdr3_aa: CASSLLSREGEKLFF
cdr3_nt: TGTGCCAGCAGTTTATTATCCAGGGAAGGCGAAAAACTGTTTTTT

j_call: TRBJ2-7
v_call: TRBV21-1
clone_size: .
d_call: .
cdr3_aa: CASSKVGGGVDYEQYF
cdr3_nt: TGTGCCAGCAGCAAAGTAGGAGGGGGCGTTGACTACGAGCAGTACTTC

j_call: TRBJ1-2
v_call: TRBV28
clone_size: .
d_call: TRBD1
cdr3_aa: CASSAPGQGANGYTF
cdr3_nt: TGTGCCAGCAGTGCCCCGGGACAGGGGGCAAATGGCTACACCTTC

j_call: TRBJ1-1
v_call: TRBV7-2
clone_size: .
d_call: .
cdr3_aa: CASSLVGSGNTEAFF
cdr3_nt: TGTGCCAGCAGCTTAGTAGGCTCGGGGAACACTGAAGCTTTCTTT